The 18 T cell receptor beta chains presented below share a single source sample, sequenced in a study of shared clonotypes between healthy human individuals. The table came from immunoSEQ multiplex PCR; TCRdb's copy has only in-frame clones and leaves some out. Of about 1.1 million clones listed, around three quarters are singletons. Sequenced: memory CD4+ T cells from PBMCs. Stated subset: CD45RA-negative fraction. Every receptor here comes from a man younger than 35 in good health. Some clones in this sample may be carry-over from other donors' samples.

CDR3: CASSDRGQETQYF. DNA of the CDR3: TGTGCCAGCAGTGACAGGGGGCAAGAGACCCAGTACTTC. V gene TRBV2 combines with J gene TRBJ2-5; the match to TRBD1 covers 7 bases. This CDR3 comprises 13 residues. The germline CDR1 and CDR2 sequences are SNHLY and FYNNEI. J lost 2 bases, V lost 3 bases, and 0 bases had no gene match.

Only one count was recorded for this clone. This likely traces to a read error, being one base from a far larger clone. The same CDR3 arises from other DNA sequences in this sample as well. The V call is TRBV11-2, the J call TRBJ2-7; possibly TRBD2 for D (7 bases). Deletions cut 3 bases from V and 2 bases from J, with 8 bases between. Germline CDR1 reads SGHAT; CDR2 reads FQNNGV. The CDR3 consists of 13 residues. The CDR3 is CASSFGGPYEQYF. CDR3 nucleotide sequence: TGTGCCAGCAGCTTCGGGGGGCCCTACGAGCAGTACTTC.

V usage is TRBV5-1 and J usage is TRBJ2-1, with D perhaps matching TRBD2 (5 bases). The germline V gene has CDR1 SGHRS and CDR2 YFSETQ. The length of the CDR3 is 14 residues. Trimming cost V 1 base and J 5 bases, with 10 bases left between them. CDR3 coding DNA: TGCGCCAGCAGCTTGTTTGGGCGGGACAATGAGCAGTTCTTC. It specifies CASSLFGRDNEQFF.

The J gene is TRBJ2-2, the V gene TRBV7-2; a possible D gene is TRBD1 (5 bases). The V gene lost 1 base and the J gene lost 0 bases, with 12 bases spanning the gap. Germline lookup yields CDR1 SGHTA and CDR2 FQGNSA. The CDR3 is 17 residues long. CDR3 sequence: CASSLGAWGANTGELFF. The CDR3 DNA follows: TGTGCCAGCAGCTTAGGGGCTTGGGGCGCGAACACCGGGGAGCTGTTTTTT.

The V and J genes are TRBV25-1 and TRBJ2-7, with D maybe TRBD1 (8 bases). The CDR3 sequence is 14 residues long. Between the trimmed V and J ends, which lost 6 bases and 3 bases, there was a span of 15 bases. Germline CDR1 and CDR2: MGHDK and SYGVNS. In DNA, the CDR3 is TGTGCCAGCAGGAACAGCGGGACAGGCTACGAGCAGTACTTC. Translated, it gives CASRNSGTGYEQYF.

The chain employs TRBV5-6 and TRBJ1-1; D call uncertain. CDR3 size: 14 residues. The germline CDR1 and CDR2 sequences are SGHDT and YYEEEE. V dropped 5 bases and J dropped 4 bases, with 15 bases sitting between them. CDR3 sequence (DNA): TGTGCCAGCAGTTTCTACATGTTACTCACTGAAGCTTTCTTT. This encodes CASSFYMLLTEAFF.

The chain has TRBV18 and TRBJ2-5; D possibly corresponds to TRBD2 (6 bases). Looked up from germline, CDR1 is KGHSH and CDR2 is LQKENI. V lost 4 bases and J 3 bases, leaving 12 bases between the germline ends. This CDR3 is 14 amino acids long. The CDR3 region is CASSLVWGEETQYF. The CDR3 coding sequence is TGTGCCAGCTCACTCGTCTGGGGGGAAGAGACCCAGTACTTC.

The chain is built from TRBV5-5 and TRBJ2-5, with D perhaps TRBD1 (6 bases). The V gene's germline CDR1 is SGHKS and CDR2 YYEKEE (reference sequence). This CDR3 has 13 residues. The V and J ends lost 4 bases and 7 bases respectively, with 14 bases between them. The CDR3: CASSQTGFATQYF. CDR3 in DNA: TGTGCCAGCAGCCAAACAGGGTTCGCGACCCAGTACTTC. The whole variable domain, filled in from reference TRBV5-5 and TRBJ2-5, reads DAGVTQSPTHLIKTRGQQVTLRCSPISGHKSVSWYQQVLGQGPQFIFQYYEKEERGRGNFPDRFSARQFPNYSSELNVNALLLGDSALYLCASSQTGFATQYFGPGTRLLVL.

This clone was observed a few times. The chain recombines TRBV29-1 with TRBJ1-1, with no clear D. Germline V gives CDR1 SQVTM, CDR2 ANQGSEA. The CDR3 spans 13 residues. The V end lost 6 bases, the J end lost 0 bases, and 11 bases lay between the germline ends. CDR3 DNA sequence: TGCAGCGTATACAAAGTCATGAACACTGAAGCTTTCTTT. This codes for CSVYKVMNTEAFF.

In regard to this clone: The same CDR3 also results from other DNA sequences found in this sample. The chain couples TRBV5-4 to TRBJ1-1, with D possibly matching TRBD1 (5 bases). The CDR3 extends over 15 amino acids. Trimming pared 4 bases from V and 1 base from J, leaving 14 bases between. The germline V gene encodes CDR1 SGHNT and CDR2 YYREEE (reference sequence). CDR3 protein: CASSSPPGSNTEAFF. CDR3 DNA: TGTGCCAGCAGCAGCCCCCCAGGGTCGAACACTGAAGCTTTCTTT.

In this sample, this clone turned up a few times. The chain has TRBV5-6 and TRBJ2-5; TRBD2 agrees at 7 bases. TRBJ2-7 explains the end of the DNA better; the J call may be wrong. CDR3 size: 14 residues. The germline gives CDR1 SGHDT, CDR2 YYEEEE. The CDR3 spells CASSLGGSGYEQYF. In nucleotides, the CDR3 is TGTGCCAGCAGCCTGGGGGGGAGCGGCTACGAGCAGTACTTC.

The chain combines TRBV9 with TRBJ2-2; D uncertain. CDR3 length equals 15 residues. Trimming shortened V by 1 base and J by 1 base, and 8 bases separated the two germline ends. Germline CDR1 reads SGDLS; CDR2 reads YYNGEE. As DNA, the CDR3 is TGTGCCAGCAGCGTAAGAAACGAGAACACCGGGGAGCTGTTTTTT. Translating gives CASSVRNENTGELFF.

This clone was observed a handful of times. At the DNA level, this CDR3 is encoded by other sequences in the same sample as well. This sequence joins TRBV27 and TRBJ2-2, with D possibly being TRBD2 (6 bases). Trimming removed 6 bases from V and 2 bases from J, with 16 bases in between. Germline assignment: CDR1 MNHEY and CDR2 SMNVEV (reference sequence). This CDR3 has 16 residues. CDR3 DNA sequence: TGTGCCAGCAGACCCCCCGGGGGTGTTAACACCGGGGAGCTGTTTTTT. Translation gives CASRPPGGVNTGELFF.

The rearrangement uses TRBV7-3 and TRBJ1-1; D possibly corresponds to TRBD1 (5 bases). Trimming pared 2 bases from V and 1 base from J, leaving 11 bases between. Per germline, CDR1 SGHTA and CDR2 FQGTGA. This CDR3 region has 15 residues. The CDR3 bases are TGTGCCAGCAGCTTAGGGGCGGAACCGAACACTGAAGCTTTCTTT. This encodes CASSLGAEPNTEAFF.

Only a few counts were recorded for this clone. Other DNA variants within this sample encode the same CDR3. This chain uses TRBV9 with TRBJ2-3; no clear D. Between the trimmed V and J ends, which lost 0 bases and 2 bases, there was a span of 4 bases. Per the germline V gene, CDR1 is SGDLS and CDR2 is YYNGEE. The CDR3 length is 13 residues. CDR3 loop: CASSVGPTDTQYF. CDR3 bases: TGTGCCAGCAGCGTAGGCCCCACAGATACGCAGTATTTT.

J is TRBJ2-5 and V is TRBV5-1; 8 positions agree with TRBD1. V lost 4 bases and J lost 0; bases outside the gene matches: 5. The germline CDR1 and CDR2 sequences are SGHRS and YFSETQ. CDR3 size: 15 residues. The CDR3 DNA is TGCGCCAGCAGCGCCCGGACAGGGCACCAAGAGACCCAGTACTTC. Its protein is CASSARTGHQETQYF.

The V gene is TRBV5-6, the J gene TRBJ1-3; a weak D match, TRBD1 (5 bases). Germline values: CDR1 SGHDT, CDR2 YYEEEE. The ends were cut back, 7 bases at V and 0 bases at J, with 11 bases in the middle. The CDR3 loop spans 14 amino acids. The CDR3 sequence: CASSDSSSGNTIYF. CDR3 in DNA: TGTGCCAGCTCCGACAGCTCCTCTGGAAACACCATATATTTT.

The rearrangement joins TRBV5-5 to TRBJ1-1; 7 bases match TRBD1. CDR1 and CDR2 from the germline V gene are SGHKS and YYEKEE (reference sequence). Germline trimming cut 1 base from V and 5 bases from J; bases unmatched to any gene: 8. The CDR3 sequence is 15 residues long. The CDR3 DNA reads as TGTGCCAGCAGCTTGTTAGCGACAGGGAGGACTGAAGCTTTCTTT. This gives the protein CASSLLATGRTEAFF. The full variable domain, its missing parts supplied by reference TRBV5-5 and TRBJ1-1, is DAGVTQSPTHLIKTRGQQVTLRCSPISGHKSVSWYQQVLGQGPQFIFQYYEKEERGRGNFPDRFSARQFPNYSSELNVNALLLGDSALYLCASSLLATGRTEAFFGQGTRLTVV.